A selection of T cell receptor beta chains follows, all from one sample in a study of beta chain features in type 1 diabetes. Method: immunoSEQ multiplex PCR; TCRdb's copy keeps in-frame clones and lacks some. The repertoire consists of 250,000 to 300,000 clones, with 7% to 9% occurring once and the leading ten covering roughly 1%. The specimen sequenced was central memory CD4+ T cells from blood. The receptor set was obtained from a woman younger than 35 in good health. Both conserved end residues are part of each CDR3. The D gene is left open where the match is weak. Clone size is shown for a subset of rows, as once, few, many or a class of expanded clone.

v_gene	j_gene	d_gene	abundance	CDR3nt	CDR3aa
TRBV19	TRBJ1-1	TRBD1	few	TGTGCCAGTAGCCAAATGTGGGACAGGGATACAGAAGCTTTCTTT	CASSQMWDRDTEAFF
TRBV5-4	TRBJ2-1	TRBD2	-	TGTGCCAGCAGCTTCCCTAGCGGGGGAGACAATGAGCAGTTCTTC	CASSFPSGGDNEQFF
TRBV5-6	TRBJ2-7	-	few	TGTGCCAGCCGAACAGGGGAGGGAAGGGAGCAGTACTTC	CASRTGEGREQYF
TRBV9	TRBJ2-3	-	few	TGTGCCAGCAGCGGCCTTGGGACTAGCACAGATACGCAGTATTTT	CASSGLGTSTDTQYF
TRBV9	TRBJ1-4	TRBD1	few	TGTGCCAGCAGCCAAGACCTGGACAGGGGGTCTGAAAAACTGTTTTTT	CASSQDLDRGSEKLFF
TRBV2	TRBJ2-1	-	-	TGTGCCAGCAGTGAGGGAGCGTACAATGAGCAGTTCTTC	CASSEGAYNEQFF
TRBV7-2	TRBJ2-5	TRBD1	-	TGTGCCAGCAGCTTATCTCTTGGGACAGGGGGCGAGACCCAGTACTTC	CASSLSLGTGGETQYF
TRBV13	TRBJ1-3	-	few	TGTGCCACCTCTAATTCACAGGGCTCTGGAAACACCATATATTTT	CATSNSQGSGNTIYF
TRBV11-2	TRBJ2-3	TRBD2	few	TGTGCCAGCAGCCGCCGGGACTACCTTTCAGATACGCAGTATTTT	CASSRRDYLSDTQYF
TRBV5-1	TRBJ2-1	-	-	TGCGCCAGCAGCTTGCCAAACGGGGAATACAATGAGCAGTTCTTC	CASSLPNGEYNEQFF
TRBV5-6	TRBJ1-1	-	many	TGTGCCAGCAGCTTAGAGGACACTGAAGCTTTCTTT	CASSLEDTEAFF
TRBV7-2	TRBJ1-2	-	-	TGTGCCAGCAGCCTCACGGCGGGGACGTACGACGACTATGGCTACACCTTC	CASSLTAGTYDDYGYTF
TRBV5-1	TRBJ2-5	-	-	TGCGCCAGCAGCTTGGATAGGGCTAGGGGTAGGGAGACCCAGTACTTC	CASSLDRARGRETQYF
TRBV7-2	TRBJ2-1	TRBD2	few	TGCGCCAGCAGCCAAGATTCCCCGGGACTAGCGGGGCATGAGCAGTTCTTC	CASSQDSPGLAGHEQFF
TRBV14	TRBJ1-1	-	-	TGTGCCAGCAGCCAAGTTGATAACACTGAAGCTTTCTTT	CASSQVDNTEAFF
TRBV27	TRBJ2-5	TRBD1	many	TGTGCCAGCAGTTTCGAGGGGGCTCAAGAGACCCAGTACTTC	CASSFEGAQETQYF
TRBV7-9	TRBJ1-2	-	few	TGTGCCAGCAGCTTTGACGGAAACTATGGCTACACCTTC	CASSFDGNYGYTF
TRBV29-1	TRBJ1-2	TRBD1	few	TGCAGCGTTGAAAAGGGGGCAGGCAGTGGCTACACCTTC	CSVEKGAGSGYTF
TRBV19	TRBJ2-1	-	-	TGTGCCAGCGGCGGTAGCTCCTACAATGAGCAGTTCTTC	CASGGSSYNEQFF
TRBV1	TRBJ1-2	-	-	TGCACCAGCAGCCAAGAGAGGACAGCCCCACAACGGGGCTACACCTTC	CTSSQERTAPQRGYTF
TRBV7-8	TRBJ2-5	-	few	TGTGCCAGCAGCGAATTGACTAGTAGGGGAGAGACCCAGTACTTC	CASSELTSRGETQYF
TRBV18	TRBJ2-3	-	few	TGTGCCAGCTCACCTGAGACGTACACAGATACGCAGTATTTT	CASSPETYTDTQYF
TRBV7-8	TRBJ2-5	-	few	TGTGCCAGCAGCTCCCGGGCGGGGGCGGGGCCTTTTGAGACCCAGTACTTC	CASSSRAGAGPFETQYF
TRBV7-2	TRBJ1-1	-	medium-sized	TGTGCCAGCAGCTTAGGTTTGGGAACTGAAGCTTTCTTT	CASSLGLGTEAFF
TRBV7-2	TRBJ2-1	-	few	TGTGCCAGCAGCCGGACTCAGGCCACCTACAATGAGCAGTTCTTC	CASSRTQATYNEQFF
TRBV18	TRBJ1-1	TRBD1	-	TGTGCCAGCTCACCACCGACAGGGCCGGACACTGAAGCTTTCTTT	CASSPPTGPDTEAFF
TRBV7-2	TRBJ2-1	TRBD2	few	TGTGCCAGCAGCTATAGCGGGGGGGCCGGGAATGAGCAGTTCTTC	CASSYSGGAGNEQFF
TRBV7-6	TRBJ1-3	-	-	TGTGCCAGCAGCCCCTCCTACAGCGGCGTACCCAACACCATATATTTT	CASSPSYSGVPNTIYF
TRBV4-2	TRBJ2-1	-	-	TGTGCCAGCAAGCCAGGAGGAACGGCTGTCAATGAGCAGTTCTTC	CASKPGGTAVNEQFF
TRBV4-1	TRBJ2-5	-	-	TGCGCCAGCAGCCAAGAGCCCAGGAGGGAGACCCAGTACTTC	CASSQEPRRETQYF
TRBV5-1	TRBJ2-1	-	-	TGCGCCAGCAGCTTGGAGGCCAGCTACAATGAGCAGTTCTTC	CASSLEASYNEQFF
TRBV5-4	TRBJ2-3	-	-	TGTGCCAGCAGACGATATAGAGCCAACACAGATACGCAGTATTTT	CASRRYRANTDTQYF
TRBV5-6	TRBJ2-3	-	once	TGTGCCAGCAGATTCAGGACTGGACGCACAGATACGCAGTATTTT	CASRFRTGRTDTQYF
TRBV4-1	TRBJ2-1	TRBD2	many	TGCGCCAGCACCCCGGCGGGGGGCTCCTACAATGAGCAGTTCTTC	CASTPAGGSYNEQFF
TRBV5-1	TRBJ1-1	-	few	TGCGCCAGCAGCTTCCAGGGAGGATACACTGAAGCTTTCTTT	CASSFQGGYTEAFF
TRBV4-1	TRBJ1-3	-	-	TGCGCCAGCAGCAAAGGAGGAAACACCATATATTTT	CASSKGGNTIYF
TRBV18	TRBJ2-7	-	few	TGTGCCAGCTCACCATCCGGGGGTTTGGGGGAGCAGTACTTC	CASSPSGGLGEQYF
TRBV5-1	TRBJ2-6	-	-	TGCGCCAGCAGCTTGGCCCCATCTGGGGCCAACGTCCTGACTTTC	CASSLAPSGANVLTF